This T cell receptor (beta chain) was profiled in a study of T-cell reconstitution after alpha-beta-depleted transplantation in children. Preparation of the TCRbeta library used unique molecular identifiers. In TCRdb, the PCR reads were re-called with MiXCR into one record per CDR3 protein. The data show around 600,000 distinct CDR3 sequences, about 11% seen once. This clonotype was picked up a small number of times. With 8 bases removed from V and 4 bases from J, the gap between germline ends came to 15 bases. Germline CDR1 reads MNHEY; CDR2 reads SMNVEV (reference sequence). The CDR3 has 14 amino acids.

V is TRBV27 and J is TRBJ2-1, with D possibly TRBD2 on 6 matching bases. The receptor comes from a human donor who donated a stem cell graft to a child with acute myeloid leukemia. Specimen: PBMCs from the stem cell graft donor, collected from the stem cell graft. The CDR3 DNA reads as TGTGCCAGCGCGCGCGGAGGGGTATACAATGAGCAGTTCTTC. This sequence encodes CASARGGVYNEQFF.